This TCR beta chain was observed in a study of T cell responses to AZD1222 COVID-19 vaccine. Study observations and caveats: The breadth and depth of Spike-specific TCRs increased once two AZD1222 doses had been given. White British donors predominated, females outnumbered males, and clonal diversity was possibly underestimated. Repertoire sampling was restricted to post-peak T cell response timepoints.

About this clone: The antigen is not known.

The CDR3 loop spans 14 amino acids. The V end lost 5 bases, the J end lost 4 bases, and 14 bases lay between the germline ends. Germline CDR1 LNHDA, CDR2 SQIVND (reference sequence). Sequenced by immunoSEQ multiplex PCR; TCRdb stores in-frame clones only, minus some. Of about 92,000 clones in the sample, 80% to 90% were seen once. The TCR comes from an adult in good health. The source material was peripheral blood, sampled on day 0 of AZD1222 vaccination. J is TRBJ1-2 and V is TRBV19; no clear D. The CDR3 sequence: CASSVPGAPYGYTF. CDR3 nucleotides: TGTGCCAGTAGTGTACCAGGCGCTCCCTATGGCTACACCTTC.